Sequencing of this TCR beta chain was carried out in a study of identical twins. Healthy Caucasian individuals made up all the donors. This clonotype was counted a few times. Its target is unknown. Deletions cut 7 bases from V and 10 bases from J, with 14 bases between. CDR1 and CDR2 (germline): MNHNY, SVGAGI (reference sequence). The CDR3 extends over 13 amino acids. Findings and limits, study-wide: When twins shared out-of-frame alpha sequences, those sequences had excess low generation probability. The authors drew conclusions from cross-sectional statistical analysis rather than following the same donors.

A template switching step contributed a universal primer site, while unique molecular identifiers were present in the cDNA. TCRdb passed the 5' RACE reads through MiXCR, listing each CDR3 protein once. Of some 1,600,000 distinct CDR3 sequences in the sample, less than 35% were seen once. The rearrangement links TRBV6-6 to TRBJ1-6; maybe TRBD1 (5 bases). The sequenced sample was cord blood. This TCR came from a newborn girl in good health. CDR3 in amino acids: CASTPPGDSPLHF. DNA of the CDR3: TGTGCCAGCACCCCACCGGGGGACTCACCCCTCCACTTT.